The 19 T cell receptor beta chains reported below all come from one sample, sequenced in a study of memory CD4+ T cells and cytomegalovirus serostatus. The assay was immunoSEQ multiplex PCR, and TCRdb's table has in-frame clones only and misses some. This sample has some 56,000 clones, with roughly 82% found just once. The sort gate was single viable CD3+CD4+CD8-CD45RO+ cells for memory CD4+ T cells. Material for sequencing was memory CD4+ T cells from blood. All receptors derive from an adult in good health and CMV-seronegative.

V is TRBV18 and J is TRBJ1-6; 8 bases align to TRBD1. CDR1 is KGHSH and CDR2 is LQKENI in the germline V gene. The CDR3 contains 16 residues. V dropped 2 bases and J dropped 7; count of bases not matched to a gene: 7. The CDR3 coding sequence is TGTGCCAGCTCACCAGGGCAGGGGGCGAGGAATTCACCCCTCCACTTT. It is translated as CASSPGQGARNSPLHF.

This chain joins TRBV4-2 and TRBJ1-1, with D unresolved. V was clipped by 1 base and J by 2 bases, with 20 bases between them. Germline lookup yields CDR1 LGHNA and CDR2 YNFKEQ. There are 18 residues in the CDR3. CDR3 residues: CASSQGTLTRLTNTEAFF. The DNA of the CDR3 is TGTGCCAGCAGCCAAGGTACGTTAACTCGACTTACAAACACTGAAGCTTTCTTT.

There are a few counts of this clone. The chain uses TRBV19 and TRBJ1-5; 8 bases map to TRBD1. The CDR3 sequence is 15 residues long. The junction had 8 bases not matched to a gene; V was cut back by 6 bases and J by 4 bases. Germline V CDR1 and CDR2: LNHDA, SQIVND (reference sequence). The DNA for the CDR3 is TGTGCCAGTAGATGGACAGGGTTCAATAATCAGCCCCAGCATTTT. Protein sequence: CASRWTGFNNQPQHF.

J is TRBJ2-3 and V is TRBV5-1; 8 bases line up with TRBD2. V gave up 0 bases and J gave up 2 bases; unmatched junction bases: 5. This CDR3 contains 16 residues. Germline CDR1 is SGHRS and CDR2 is YFSETQ. CDR3 sequence reads: CASSLGSRGVTDTQYF. The CDR3 nucleotides are TGCGCCAGCAGCTTGGGTTCGCGGGGGGTCACAGATACGCAGTATTTT.

The chain links TRBV9 to TRBJ1-5; no definite D call. The CDR3 has 13 residues. V lost 0 bases, J lost 7 bases, and 8 bases lay in between. Per the germline V gene, CDR1 is SGDLS and CDR2 is YYNGEE. In DNA form, the CDR3 reads TGTGCCAGCAGCGTAGGTGGGGTACAGCCCCAGCATTTT. This encodes CASSVGGVQPQHF. The complete variable domain, with remaining parts taken from reference TRBV9 and TRBJ1-5, reads DSGVTQTPKHLITATGQRVTLRCSPRSGDLSVYWYQQSLDQGLQFLIQYYNGEERAKGNILERFSAQQFPDLHSELNLSSLELGDSALYFCASSVGGVQPQHFGDGTRLSIL.

The rearrangement uses TRBV11-2 and TRBJ2-1; D might be TRBD2 (6 bases). Germline assignment: CDR1 SGHAT and CDR2 FQNNGV. The CDR3 length is 16 residues. V was pared by 7 bases and J by 10 bases, with 26 bases between. CDR3 nucleotides: TGTGCCAGCACCAGGTCCGGAGGGGACCCACCACACGAGCAGTTCTTC. Protein: CASTRSGGDPPHEQFF.

This chain connects TRBV6-5 to TRBJ1-5; D remains unclear. V lost 0 bases and J lost 4, with 10 bases in between. The germline V gene has CDR1 MNHEY and CDR2 SVGAGI. CDR3 length: 15 residues. The CDR3 nucleotides are TGTGCCAGCAGTTACTCGACCAAGCAGAATCAGCCCCAGCATTTT. Translating gives CASSYSTKQNQPQHF.

The chain carries TRBV27 and TRBJ1-5; possible D gene TRBD1, 5 bases. The CDR3 is 17 residues long. V lost 2 bases to trimming and J lost 2 bases, with 16 bases between them. Germline assignment: CDR1 MNHEY and CDR2 SMNVEV (reference sequence). The CDR3 reads CASSLKGGTSGNQPQHF. The CDR3 DNA reads as TGTGCCAGCAGTTTAAAGGGTGGGACGTCGGGCAATCAGCCCCAGCATTTT.

The V gene is TRBV19, the J gene TRBJ2-2; D call uncertain. Per germline, CDR1 LNHDA and CDR2 SQIVND (reference sequence). Deletions cut 5 bases from V and 4 bases from J, with 14 bases between. The CDR3 runs to 15 residues. CDR3 protein: CASSLLQVRTGELFF. The CDR3 region has the DNA TGTGCCAGTAGTTTACTTCAGGTTCGCACCGGGGAGCTGTTTTTT.

The chain uses TRBV7-3 and TRBJ2-7; D perhaps matches TRBD1 (6 bases). Germline CDR1 and CDR2: SGHTA and FQGTGA. This CDR3 is built from 14 residues. The V and J ends lost 5 bases and 5 bases respectively, with 16 bases between them. This CDR3 reads CASSPNRVSHEQYF. In nucleotides, the CDR3 is TGTGCCAGCAGCCCTAACAGGGTTTCCCACGAGCAGTACTTC.

The chain has TRBV4-3 and TRBJ1-1; D gene unclear. There are 14 residues in the CDR3. CDR1 and CDR2 (germline): LGHNA, YSLEER. V lost 1 base, J lost 5 bases, and 11 bases lay in between. This chain's CDR3 is CASSQGRGRTEAFF. CDR3 coding DNA: TGCGCCAGCAGCCAAGGACGAGGGAGGACTGAAGCTTTCTTT.

The chain recombines TRBV2 with TRBJ1-1; TRBD1 matches 7 bases. V lost 5 bases, J lost 0 bases, and 3 bases stayed unmatched. CDR1 and CDR2 from the germline V gene are SNHLY and FYNNEI. The CDR3 has 14 residues. CDR3 protein: CASSSGQVNTEAFF. The DNA of the CDR3 is TGTGCCAGCAGTTCAGGACAGGTGAACACTGAAGCTTTCTTT.

The rearrangement joins TRBV7-2 to TRBJ1-1; no firm D call. CDR1 is SGHTA, CDR2 FQGNSA, per germline. This CDR3 spans 14 amino acids. With 5 bases removed from V and 0 bases from J, the gap between germline ends came to 10 bases. CDR3 DNA: TGTGCCAGCAGCCCGGGCCTGATGAACACTGAAGCTTTCTTT. It translates to CASSPGLMNTEAFF.

The chain couples TRBV6-1 to TRBJ1-1; the D gene is possibly TRBD1 (6 bases). Trimming shortened V by 0 bases and J by 4 bases, and 9 bases separated the two germline ends. CDR1 is MNHNS and CDR2 is SASEGT in the germline V gene. This CDR3 is built from 14 residues. CDR3 sequence (DNA): TGTGCCAGCAGTGAAGCGTCAGGGGTCACTGAAGCTTTCTTT. This translates into CASSEASGVTEAFF.

The chain employs TRBV5-1 and TRBJ1-4; D gene unclear. Trimming pared 1 base from V and 5 bases from J, leaving 9 bases between. Germline V CDR1 and CDR2: SGHRS, YFSETQ. The CDR3 contains 14 residues. CDR3 in DNA: TGCGCCAGCAGCTTGAACAGCCCAAATGAAAAACTGTTTTTT. As protein: CASSLNSPNEKLFF.

The chain links TRBV6-1 to TRBJ2-4, with TRBD2 identical over 12 bases. CDR3 size: 15 residues. V was pared by 8 bases and J by 2 bases, with 4 bases of the junction left unmatched. CDR1 and CDR2 (germline): MNHNS, SASEGT. The CDR3 is CASSTSGGPKNIQYF. The CDR3 DNA is TGTGCCAGCTCCACTAGCGGGGGGCCCAAAAACATTCAGTACTTC.

The chain combines TRBV7-9 with TRBJ1-1; D remains unclear. V was pared by 6 bases and J by 5 bases, with 19 bases between. From germline, CDR1 is SEHNR and CDR2 FQNEAQ (reference sequence). CDR3 size: 15 residues. The CDR3 bases are TGTGCCAGCAGTTCCCTAGCAGCGGGGAGGACTGAAGCTTTCTTT. Residues: CASSSLAAGRTEAFF.

The chain joins TRBV7-9 to TRBJ2-3; D remains unclear. CDR3 length equals 14 residues. The germline gives CDR1 SEHNR, CDR2 FQNEAQ (reference sequence). Deletions cut 5 bases from V and 7 bases from J, with 16 bases between. The DNA of the CDR3 is TGTGCCAGCAGCCCGGCCCCCATGGGAAATACGCAGTATTTT. Protein sequence: CASSPAPMGNTQYF.

The chain uses TRBV4-2 and TRBJ1-2, with D hard to call. Trimming stripped 2 bases from V and 0 bases from J, with 10 bases between. This CDR3 spans 15 amino acids. Germline V lookup: CDR1 LGHNA, CDR2 YNFKEQ. The chain's CDR3 is CASSQIVGANYGYTF. The CDR3 DNA sequence: TGTGCCAGCAGCCAAATCGTAGGAGCTAACTATGGCTACACCTTC.